Detailed here is one T cell receptor beta chain. The data are from a study of cytomegalovirus exposure and HLA in healthy donors. Trimming shortened V by 0 bases and J by 7 bases, and 8 bases separated the two germline ends. This CDR3 has 12 residues. Per the germline V gene, CDR1 is SGHDT and CDR2 is YYEEEE. PCR primers comprised 60 Vbeta and 13 Jbeta primers. The protocol was immunoSEQ multiplex PCR, while the TCRdb copy is restricted to in-frame clones and leaves out a portion. This table has 150,000 or so clones, roughly 79% appearing once. V gene TRBV5-6 combines with J gene TRBJ2-7; D might be TRBD2 (6 bases). The TCR originated in a middle-aged woman in good health and CMV-seronegative. The specimen sequenced was PBMCs. CDR3 in amino acids: CASSLGGREQYF. CDR3 nucleotides: TGTGCCAGCAGCTTGGGGGGGAGGGAGCAGTACTTC.